Listed here are 27 T cell receptor beta chains from one sample, sequenced in a study of blood T cell repertoires in COVID-19. TCRdb keeps only in-frame clones here, not all; method: immunoSEQ multiplex PCR. The sample yields 430,000 or so clones, 70% to 90% seen once. The sequenced sample consisted of PBMCs or T cells enriched from blood (not recorded which). The receptors originated from a woman aged 18-35 years who had been exposed to COVID-19.

The chain has TRBV9 and TRBJ1-1; 7 nucleotides align to TRBD1. The V gene's germline CDR1 is SGDLS and CDR2 YYNGEE. The CDR3 runs 12 residues. Trimming removed 4 bases from V and 8 bases from J; junction bases left unmatched: 5. The CDR3 sequence: CASSPTGFEAFF. The CDR3 nucleotides read TGTGCCAGCAGCCCGACAGGGTTCGAAGCTTTCTTT.

The V and J genes are TRBV29-1 and TRBJ2-3; TRBD2 matches at 12 bases. Germline V gene lookup returns CDR1 SQVTM and CDR2 ANQGSEA. The CDR3 covers 16 residues. Germline trimming cut 4 bases from V and 3 bases from J; bases unmatched to any gene: 8. The CDR3 region has the DNA TGCAGCGTTGTAGCTAGCGGGAGGGCCTTGACAGATACGCAGTATTTT. This codes for CSVVASGRALTDTQYF.

The rearrangement links TRBV28 to TRBJ2-7; 7 nucleotides line up with TRBD1. CDR3 length: 13 amino acids. V lost 8 bases, J lost 3 bases, and 7 bases stayed unmatched. CDR1 and CDR2 (germline): MDHEN, SYDVKM. CDR3 residues: CASGTGAHYEQYF. CDR3 nucleotides: TGTGCCAGCGGTACAGGGGCTCACTACGAGCAGTACTTC.

CDR3 amino acids: CASCRVAGLHNEQFF. In DNA form, the CDR3 reads TGTGCCAGCTGTAGGGTAGCGGGGCTACACAATGAGCAGTTCTTC. The chain carries TRBV28 and TRBJ2-1; 8 positions match TRBD2. Germline V gives CDR1 MDHEN, CDR2 SYDVKM. The CDR3 extends over 15 amino acids. V was pared by 8 bases and J by 5 bases, with 11 bases of the junction left unmatched.

The rearrangement joins TRBV29-1 to TRBJ1-1; TRBD1 matches at 8 bases. Looked up from germline, CDR1 is SQVTM and CDR2 is ANQGSEA. Unmatched junction bases numbered 13, after V lost 4 bases and J lost 0 bases. The CDR3 extends over 17 amino acids. CDR3 sequence: CSVARLRTGKMNTEAFF. CDR3 nucleotides: TGCAGCGTTGCCCGGCTGCGGACAGGGAAGATGAACACTGAAGCTTTCTTT. Supplemented by reference TRBV29-1 and TRBJ1-1, the full variable domain reads SAVISQKPSRDICQRGTSLTIQCQVDSQVTMMFWYRQQPGQSLTLIATANQGSEATYESGFVIDKFPISRPNLTFSTLTVSNMSPEDSSIYLCSVARLRTGKMNTEAFFGQGTRLTVV.

The chain uses TRBV18 and TRBJ2-1; tentative D call: TRBD1 (5 bases). V dropped 0 bases and J dropped 8 bases, with 11 bases sitting between them. The germline V gene has CDR1 KGHSH and CDR2 LQKENI. The CDR3 spans 14 residues. CDR3 in DNA: TGTGCCAGCTCACCACCAGGGTTAGGGGATGAGCAGTTCTTC. It encodes CASSPPGLGDEQFF.

CDR3 DNA: TGTGCCAGCAGTTACGCCCAGGGTAGTGGCTACACCTTC. It encodes CASSYAQGSGYTF. The J gene is TRBJ1-2, the V gene TRBV6-5, with D perhaps TRBD1 (5 bases). The germline V gene has CDR1 MNHEY and CDR2 SVGAGI. The CDR3 covers 13 residues. Trimming took off 2 bases at V and 7 bases at J, with 11 bases between the two ends.

V usage is TRBV2 and J usage is TRBJ2-5; TRBD2 matches at 8 bases. The trim removed 6 bases at V and 4 bases at J, leaving 10 bases unmatched. Germline CDR1 is SNHLY and CDR2 is FYNNEI. The CDR3 has 15 amino acids. CDR3 sequence (DNA): TGTGCCAGCAGCATCCTAGCGGGCGGGGGAGAGACCCAGTACTTC. This sequence encodes CASSILAGGGETQYF.

The genes are TRBV28 and TRBJ2-1; a weak D match, TRBD1 (6 bases). Per the germline V gene, CDR1 is MDHEN and CDR2 is SYDVKM. The CDR3 has 13 amino acids. V gave up 6 bases and J gave up 4 bases, with 10 bases separating them. CDR3 coding DNA: TGTGCCAGCAGGGCGACAGGATACAATGAGCAGTTCTTC. Its translation is CASRATGYNEQFF.

To note about this clone: A junction boundary mismatches the germline segment, possibly from a read error. The rearrangement uses TRBV7-7 and TRBJ2-1, with TRBD2 as a possible D gene (6 bases). CDR1 is SSHAT and CDR2 is FNYEAQ in the germline V gene (reference sequence). The CDR3 sequence is 16 residues long. CDR3 sequence reads: CASSQIIGLSNNEQFF. The CDR3 DNA reads TGTGCTAGCAGCCAAATCATAGGACTAAGTAACAATGAGCAGTTCTTC.

The count of this clone is one. The chain recombines TRBV19 with TRBJ2-5, with TRBD1 as a possible D gene (6 bases). CDR3 length: 16 residues. Trimming stripped 3 bases from V and 1 base from J, with 15 bases between. Germline values: CDR1 LNHDA, CDR2 SQIVND (reference sequence). The CDR3 DNA reads as TGTGCCAGTAGTATTTCGGCCCGGACAGTCCAAGAGACCCAGTACTTC. Protein sequence: CASSISARTVQETQYF.

The CDR3 region has the DNA TGTGCCAGCAGTCAGGGAGGGGATAGCAATCAGCCCCAGCATTTT. Its translation: CASSQGGDSNQPQHF. The V call is TRBV2, the J call TRBJ1-5, with D maybe TRBD1 (5 bases). The CDR3 extends over 15 amino acids. Germline lookup yields CDR1 SNHLY and CDR2 FYNNEI. Trimming pared 5 bases from V and 0 bases from J, leaving 11 bases between.

This clone was detected once. The chain carries TRBV29-1 and TRBJ2-7; possible D gene TRBD2, 6 bases. The CDR3 totals 11 residues. The germline V gene encodes CDR1 SQVTM and CDR2 ANQGSEA. V lost 6 bases to trimming and J lost 3 bases, with 9 bases between them. CDR3 nucleotides: TGCAGCGTGACTAGTTTCTACGAGCAGTACTTC. As protein: CSVTSFYEQYF.

This chain links TRBV29-1 with TRBJ1-4; no clear D gene. The CDR3 extends over 14 amino acids. The germline V gene has CDR1 SQVTM and CDR2 ANQGSEA. With 5 bases removed from V and 4 bases from J, the gap between germline ends came to 14 bases. CDR3: CSVPSHANNEKLFF. The CDR3 DNA is TGCAGCGTTCCGAGCCACGCCAATAATGAAAAACTGTTTTTT.

V is TRBV28 and J is TRBJ2-7, with 10 bases matching TRBD1. Unmatched junction bases numbered 6, after V lost 5 bases and J lost 2 bases. CDR3 length: 15 residues. Germline V gene lookup returns CDR1 MDHEN and CDR2 SYDVKM. CDR3 region: CASSPGTGAAYEQYF. CDR3 sequence (DNA): TGTGCCAGCAGTCCAGGGACAGGGGCCGCCTACGAGCAGTACTTC.

V is TRBV19 and J is TRBJ2-7; tentatively, D is TRBD2 (5 bases). The CDR3 is 15 residues long. The germline V and J ends were trimmed by 2 bases and 2 bases, with 13 bases remaining between them. Germline loops: CDR1 LNHDA, CDR2 SQIVND (reference sequence). The CDR3 nucleotides are TGTGCCAGTAGTATATCGAGCGGTTCGACCTACGAGCAGTACTTC. The encoded protein is CASSISSGSTYEQYF.

This chain uses TRBV29-1 with TRBJ2-6; D gene ambiguous. The CDR3 has 13 amino acids. From germline, CDR1 is SQVTM and CDR2 ANQGSEA. Trimming took off 4 bases at V and 0 bases at J, with 4 bases between the two ends. The CDR3 is CSVVYSGANVLTF. CDR3 sequence (DNA): TGCAGCGTTGTCTACTCTGGGGCCAACGTCCTGACTTTC.

The rearrangement links TRBV10-3 to TRBJ2-1, with a possible D match to TRBD2 (5 bases). This CDR3 comprises 18 residues. Germline CDR1 ENHRY, CDR2 SYGVKD. V was clipped by 7 bases and J by 2 bases, with 24 bases between them. CDR3: CAITVTPPGYSAYNEQFF. The CDR3 bases are TGTGCCATCACGGTCACCCCGCCCGGATATAGCGCCTACAATGAGCAGTTCTTC.

The sample holds many counts of this clone. The chain employs TRBV18 and TRBJ2-7, with TRBD1 matching over 7 bases. Germline V gene data show CDR1 as KGHSH and CDR2 as LQKENI. This CDR3 region has 14 residues. V dropped 5 bases and J dropped 2; count of bases not matched to a gene: 6. CDR3 protein: CASSARQGTYEQYF. The DNA for the CDR3 is TGTGCCAGCTCAGCCCGACAGGGCACCTACGAGCAGTACTTC.

The rearrangement joins TRBV5-1 to TRBJ1-6; no firm D call. This CDR3 spans 15 amino acids. Trimming shortened V by 4 bases and J by 5 bases, and 13 bases separated the two germline ends. Germline CDR1 reads SGHRS; CDR2 reads YFSETQ. The CDR3 spells CASSPPSGDNSPLHF. The CDR3 DNA reads as TGCGCCAGCAGCCCGCCCTCCGGGGATAATTCACCCCTCCACTTT.

The J gene is TRBJ1-2, the V gene TRBV27; D remains unclear. Trimming took 0 bases from V and 7 from J, leaving 18 bases between them. Germline values: CDR1 MNHEY, CDR2 SMNVEV (reference sequence). The length of the CDR3 is 16 residues. CDR3 bases: TGTGCCAGCAGTTTATCCCCGCAGTGGAGGATATTTGGCTACACCTTC. It encodes CASSLSPQWRIFGYTF.

V is TRBV3-1 (or the pseudogene TRBV3-2) and J is TRBJ2-2; D possibly corresponds to TRBD1 (6 bases). This CDR3 is built from 16 residues. CDR1 is LGHDT, CDR2 YNNKEL, per germline (reference sequence). The germline V and J ends were trimmed by 1 base and 3 bases, with 12 bases remaining between them. DNA of the CDR3: TGTGCCAGCAGCCAAGTAGCTAGGGGGTACACCGGGGAGCTGTTTTTT. This codes for CASSQVARGYTGELFF.

The chain links TRBV6-1 to TRBJ2-1, with a possible D match to TRBD2 (5 bases). Looked up from germline, CDR1 is MNHNS and CDR2 is SASEGT. The CDR3 length is 16 residues. V lost 3 bases to trimming and J lost 3 bases, with 15 bases between them. CDR3 amino acids: CASSDEGQPNYNEQFF. The CDR3 DNA is TGTGCCAGCAGTGACGAGGGTCAGCCCAACTACAATGAGCAGTTCTTC.

This chain links TRBV29-1 with TRBJ1-4, with 7 bases aligning to TRBD1. The CDR3 contains 13 residues. Germline V gene data show CDR1 as SQVTM and CDR2 as ANQGSEA. The junction had 2 bases not matched to a gene; V was cut back by 5 bases and J by 2 bases. The CDR3 is CSVMGQTNEKLFF. The CDR3 nucleotides read TGCAGCGTTATGGGACAGACTAATGAAAAACTGTTTTTT.

The chain uses TRBV4-3 and TRBJ1-2; the match to TRBD1 covers 7 bases. Germline trimming cut 2 bases from V and 4 bases from J; bases unmatched to any gene: 4. Germline-derived CDR1 and CDR2 are LGHNA and YSLEER. This CDR3 has 14 amino acids. The CDR3: CASSQQGEPYGYTF. As DNA, the CDR3 is TGCGCCAGCAGCCAACAGGGGGAGCCCTATGGCTACACCTTC.

This chain links TRBV19 with TRBJ1-2; possibly TRBD1 for D (5 bases). Between the trimmed V and J ends, which lost 0 bases and 1 base, there was a span of 21 bases. The CDR3 consists of 19 residues. In germline, CDR1 is LNHDA, CDR2 SQIVND (reference sequence). CDR3 region: CASSIDLVLPTGSNYGYTF. CDR3 nucleotide sequence: TGTGCCAGTAGTATAGATCTGGTCCTGCCCACAGGAAGTAACTATGGCTACACCTTC. The full variable domain, its missing parts supplied by reference TRBV19 and TRBJ1-2, is DGGITQSPKYLFRKEGQNVTLSCEQNLNHDAMYWYRQDPGQGLRLIYYSQIVNDFQKGDIAEGYSVSREKKESFPLTVTSAQKNPTAFYLCASSIDLVLPTGSNYGYTFGSGTRLTVV.

The rearrangement joins TRBV19 to TRBJ1-5; 12 bases match TRBD1. From germline, CDR1 is LNHDA and CDR2 SQIVND (reference sequence). V gave up 1 base and J gave up 5 bases; unmatched junction bases: 3. The CDR3 has 16 amino acids. The CDR3 sequence: CASSIGGTGGYQPQHF. The DNA for the CDR3 is TGTGCCAGTAGTATAGGTGGGACAGGGGGCTATCAGCCCCAGCATTTT.